One sample yielded the 6 T cell receptor beta chains listed below, sequenced in a study of T-cell memory formation after mild COVID-19. One entry per CDR3 protein results from TCRdb running MiXCR on the 5' RACE reads. The sample yields roughly 200,000 distinct CDR3 sequences, just over 9.5% seen once. Material for sequencing was PBMCs or a T cell subset sorted from them (not recorded which). These TCRs come from a man younger than 30 who had mild COVID-19 (a few samples of this study predate the infection). Cell type and time point are not known.

This clonotype was seen many times. The CDR3 here is CSAPMRRDEQFF. DNA of the CDR3: TGCAGTGCCCCGATGCGGCGAGATGAGCAGTTCTTC. The chain uses TRBV20-1 and TRBJ2-1; unclear D gene. V lost 6 bases, J lost 8 bases, and 14 bases lay in between. Looked up from germline, CDR1 is DFQATT and CDR2 is SNEGSKA (reference sequence). The CDR3 runs 12 residues.

This clonotype has just a few counts. J is TRBJ1-3 and V is TRBV20-1, with a possible D match to TRBD1 (5 bases). Trimming shortened V by 4 bases and J by 2 bases, and 12 bases separated the two germline ends. CDR3 length: 14 residues. Germline assignment: CDR1 DFQATT and CDR2 SNEGSKA (reference sequence). CDR3 in DNA: TGCAGTGCTAATAAAGGGGAAACTGGAAACACCATATATTTT. Protein sequence: CSANKGETGNTIYF.

In this sample, this clonotype turned up many times. The CDR3 DNA follows: TGTGCCAGCAGTTTAAGGGACAGGACAGATACGCAGTATTTT. Its protein product is CASSLRDRTDTQYF. The chain has TRBV27 and TRBJ2-3; 8 positions match TRBD1. The CDR3 is 14 residues long. J was trimmed by 3 bases and V by 2 bases; bases with no gene match: 1. CDR1 and CDR2 (germline): MNHEY, SMNVEV (reference sequence).

The gene calls are TRBV4-1 and TRBJ1-5; D unresolved. The germline V gene encodes CDR1 MGHRA and CDR2 YSYEKL. Trimming stripped 4 bases from V and 7 bases from J, with 26 bases between. This CDR3 has 18 residues. The CDR3 DNA follows: TGCGCCAGCAGCCGGAAACTAGAATCCCTCTCGGCGGGGCAGCCCCAGCATTTT. Translation: CASSRKLESLSAGQPQHF.

This clonotype appeared a few times. The chain combines TRBV20-1 with TRBJ2-1; D uncertain. The germline V and J ends were trimmed by 0 bases and 5 bases, with 8 bases remaining between them. The CDR3 contains 13 residues. From germline, CDR1 is DFQATT and CDR2 SNEGSKA (reference sequence). This CDR3 is CSARDQTDNEQFF. CDR3 in DNA: TGCAGTGCTAGAGATCAAACAGACAATGAGCAGTTCTTC.

This chain joins TRBV14 and TRBJ2-5, with D possibly being TRBD1 (7 bases). Germline V gene lookup returns CDR1 SGHDN and CDR2 FVKESK. CDR3 length: 17 amino acids. V lost 0 bases and J lost 4, with 18 bases in between. Here the CDR3 reads CASSQDRGTVRTETQYF. The CDR3 nucleotides read TGTGCCAGCAGCCAAGATCGGGGGACAGTTCGTACAGAGACCCAGTACTTC.